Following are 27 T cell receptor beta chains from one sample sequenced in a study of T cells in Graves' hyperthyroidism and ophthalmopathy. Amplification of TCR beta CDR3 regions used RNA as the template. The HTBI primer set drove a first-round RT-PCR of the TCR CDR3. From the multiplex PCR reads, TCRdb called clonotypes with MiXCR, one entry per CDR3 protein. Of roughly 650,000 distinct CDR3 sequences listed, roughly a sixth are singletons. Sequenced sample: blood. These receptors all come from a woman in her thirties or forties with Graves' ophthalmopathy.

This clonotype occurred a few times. The CDR3 DNA reads as TGTGCCAGCAGCTTAAAAGGGGCCAAATACGAGCAGTACTTC. Translated: CASSLKGAKYEQYF. This chain links TRBV13 with TRBJ2-7; a possible D gene is TRBD1 (5 bases). Per the germline V gene, CDR1 is PRHDT and CDR2 is FYEKMQ (reference sequence). The CDR3 length is 14 residues. V lost 2 bases, J lost 4 bases, and 12 bases lay in between.

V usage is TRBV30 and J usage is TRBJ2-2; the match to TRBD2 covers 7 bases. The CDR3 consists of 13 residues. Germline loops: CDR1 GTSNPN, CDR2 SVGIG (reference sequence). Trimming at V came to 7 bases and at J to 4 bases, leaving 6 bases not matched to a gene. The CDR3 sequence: CAFVGGGTGELFF. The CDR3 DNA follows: TGTGCCTTCGTGGGGGGGGGCACCGGGGAGCTGTTTTTT.

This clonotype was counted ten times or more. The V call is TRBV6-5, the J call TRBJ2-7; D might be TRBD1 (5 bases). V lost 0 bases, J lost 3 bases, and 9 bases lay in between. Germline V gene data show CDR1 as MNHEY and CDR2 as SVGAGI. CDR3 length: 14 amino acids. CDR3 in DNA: TGTGCCAGCAGTTACTCGTGGCAGGGCTACGAGCAGTACTTC. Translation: CASSYSWQGYEQYF.

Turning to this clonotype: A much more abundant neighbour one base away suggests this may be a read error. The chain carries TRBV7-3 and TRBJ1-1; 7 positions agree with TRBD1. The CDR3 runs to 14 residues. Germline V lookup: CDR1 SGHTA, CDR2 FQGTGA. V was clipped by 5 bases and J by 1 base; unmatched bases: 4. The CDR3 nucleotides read TGTGCCAGCAGCACGACAGGGCCGAACACTGAAGCTTTCTTT. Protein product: CASSTTGPNTEAFF. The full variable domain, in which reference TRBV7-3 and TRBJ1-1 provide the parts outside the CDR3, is GAGVSQTPSNKVTEKGKYVELRCDPISGHTALYWYRQSLGQGPEFLIYFQGTGAADDSGLPNDRFFAVRPEGSVSTLKIQRTERGDSAVYLCASSTTGPNTEAFFGQGTRLTVV.

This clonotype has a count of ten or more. CDR3 sequence: CASRRGVDTGELFF. CDR3 in DNA: TGTGCCAGCAGACGGGGCGTAGACACCGGGGAGCTGTTTTTT. The genes are TRBV6-1 and TRBJ2-2; D may be TRBD1 or TRBD2 (5 bases each). The CDR3 has 14 residues. Trimming shortened V by 6 bases and J by 3 bases, and 11 bases separated the two germline ends. Per germline, CDR1 MNHNS and CDR2 SASEGT.

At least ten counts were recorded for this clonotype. The CDR3 loop reads CASSYDVPRYEQYF. Written as DNA, the CDR3 is TGTGCCAGCAGCTATGATGTACCGAGGTACGAGCAGTACTTC. The rearrangement links TRBV11-2 to TRBJ2-7; D ambiguous. V was pared by 4 bases and J by 4 bases, with 14 bases between. The CDR3 has 14 amino acids. Looked up from germline, CDR1 is SGHAT and CDR2 is FQNNGV.

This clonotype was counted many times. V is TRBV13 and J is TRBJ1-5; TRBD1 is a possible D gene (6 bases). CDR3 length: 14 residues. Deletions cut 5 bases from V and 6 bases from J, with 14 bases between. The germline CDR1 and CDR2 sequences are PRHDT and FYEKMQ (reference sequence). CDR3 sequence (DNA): TGTGCCAGCAGCAAAGCGGGGGCGGCTCAGCCCCAGCATTTT. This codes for CASSKAGAAQPQHF.

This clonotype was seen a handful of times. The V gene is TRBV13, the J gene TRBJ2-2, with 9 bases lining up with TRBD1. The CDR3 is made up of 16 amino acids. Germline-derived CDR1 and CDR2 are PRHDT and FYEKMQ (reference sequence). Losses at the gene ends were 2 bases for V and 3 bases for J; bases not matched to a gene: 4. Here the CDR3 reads CASSLNRGQDTGELFF. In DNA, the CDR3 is TGTGCCAGCAGCTTAAACAGGGGGCAGGACACCGGGGAGCTGTTTTTT.

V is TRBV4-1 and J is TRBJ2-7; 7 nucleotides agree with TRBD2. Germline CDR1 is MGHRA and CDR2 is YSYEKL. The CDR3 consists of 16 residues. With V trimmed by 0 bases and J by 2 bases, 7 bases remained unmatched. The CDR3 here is CASSQDRLAGAYEQYF. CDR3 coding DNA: TGCGCCAGCAGCCAAGATAGACTGGCGGGAGCCTACGAGCAGTACTTC.

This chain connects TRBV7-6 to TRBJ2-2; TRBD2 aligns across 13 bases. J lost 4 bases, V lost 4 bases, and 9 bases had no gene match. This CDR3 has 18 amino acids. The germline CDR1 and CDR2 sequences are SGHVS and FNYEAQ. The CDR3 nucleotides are TGTGCCAGCAGCTCGAGGACTAGCGGGAGCGCAAGCACCGGGGAGCTGTTTTTT. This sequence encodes CASSSRTSGSASTGELFF.

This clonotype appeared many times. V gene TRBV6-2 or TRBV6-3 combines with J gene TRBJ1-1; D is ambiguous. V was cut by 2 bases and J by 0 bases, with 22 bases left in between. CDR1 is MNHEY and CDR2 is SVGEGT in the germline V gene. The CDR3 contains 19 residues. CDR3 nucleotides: TGTGCCAGCAGTTACCTCCCCGGCACCTCAACCAGACTGAACACTGAAGCTTTCTTT. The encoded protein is CASSYLPGTSTRLNTEAFF.

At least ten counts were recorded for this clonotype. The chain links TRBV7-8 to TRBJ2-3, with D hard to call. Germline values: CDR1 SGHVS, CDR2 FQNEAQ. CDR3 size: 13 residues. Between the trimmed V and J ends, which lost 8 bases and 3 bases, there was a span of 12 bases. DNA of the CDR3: TGTGCCAGCCACCCCTTGGGGACAGATACGCAGTATTTT. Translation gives CASHPLGTDTQYF.

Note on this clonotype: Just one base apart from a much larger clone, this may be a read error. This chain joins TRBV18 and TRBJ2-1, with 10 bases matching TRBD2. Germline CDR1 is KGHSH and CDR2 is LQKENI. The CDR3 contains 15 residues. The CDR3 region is CASSPGLAGANEQCF. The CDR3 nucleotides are TGTGCCAGCTCACCAGGGCTAGCGGGGGCTAATGAGCAGTGCTTC.

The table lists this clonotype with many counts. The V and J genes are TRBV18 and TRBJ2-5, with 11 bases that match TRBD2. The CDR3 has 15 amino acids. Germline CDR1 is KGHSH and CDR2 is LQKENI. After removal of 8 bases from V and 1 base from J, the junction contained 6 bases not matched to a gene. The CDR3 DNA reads TGTGCCAGCAGTCCGGGACTAGCGGTCCAAGAGACCCAGTACTTC. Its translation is CASSPGLAVQETQYF. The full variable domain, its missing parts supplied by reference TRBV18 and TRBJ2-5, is NAGVMQNPRHLVRRRGQEARLRCSPMKGHSHVYWYRQLPEEGLKFMVYLQKENIIDESGMPKERFSAEFPKEGPSILRIQQVVRGDSAAYFCASSPGLAVQETQYFGPGTRLLVL.

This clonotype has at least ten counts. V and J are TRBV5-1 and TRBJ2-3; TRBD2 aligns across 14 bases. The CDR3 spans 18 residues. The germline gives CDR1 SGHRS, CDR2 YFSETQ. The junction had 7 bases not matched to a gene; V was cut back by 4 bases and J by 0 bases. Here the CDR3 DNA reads TGCGCCAGCAGCCCCGGGACTAGCGGGAGCCTCAGCACAGATACGCAGTATTTT. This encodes CASSPGTSGSLSTDTQYF.

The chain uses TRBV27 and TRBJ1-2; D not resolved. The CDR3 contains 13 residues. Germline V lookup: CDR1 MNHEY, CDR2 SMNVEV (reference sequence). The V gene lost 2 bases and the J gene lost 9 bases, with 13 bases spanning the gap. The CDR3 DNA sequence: TGTGCCAGCAGTTTAGGCCCCTCCCGAAGCTACACCTTC. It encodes CASSLGPSRSYTF.

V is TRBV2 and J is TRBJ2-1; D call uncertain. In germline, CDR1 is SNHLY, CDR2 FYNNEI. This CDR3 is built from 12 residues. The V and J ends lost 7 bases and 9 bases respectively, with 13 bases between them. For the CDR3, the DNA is TGTGCCAGCACCTGGGGTGAGGTTGAGCAGTTCTTC. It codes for CASTWGEVEQFF.

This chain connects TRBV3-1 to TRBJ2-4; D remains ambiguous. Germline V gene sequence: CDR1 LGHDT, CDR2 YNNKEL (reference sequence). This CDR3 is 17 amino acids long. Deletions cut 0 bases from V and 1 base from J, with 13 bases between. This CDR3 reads CASSQETWGTAKNIQYF. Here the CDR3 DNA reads TGTGCCAGCAGCCAAGAAACGTGGGGTACGGCCAAAAACATTCAGTACTTC.

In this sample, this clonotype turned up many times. The CDR3 spells CASLNGGRGDEQFF. The CDR3 DNA is TGTGCCAGCCTCAATGGGGGGCGGGGCGATGAGCAGTTCTTC. The chain combines TRBV6-2 or TRBV6-3 with TRBJ2-1; TRBD1 or TRBD2 may be the D gene (6 bases each). The CDR3 contains 14 residues. The germline V gene encodes CDR1 MNHEY and CDR2 SVGEGT. V was clipped by 8 bases and J by 8 bases, with 19 bases between them.

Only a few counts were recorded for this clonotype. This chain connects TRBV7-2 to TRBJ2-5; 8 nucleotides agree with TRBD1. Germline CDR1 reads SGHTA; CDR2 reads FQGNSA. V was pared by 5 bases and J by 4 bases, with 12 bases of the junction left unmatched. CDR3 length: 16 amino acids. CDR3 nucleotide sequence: TGTGCCAGCAGCGACCAGGACAGGGTTCGGGGAGAGACCCAGTACTTC. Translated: CASSDQDRVRGETQYF.

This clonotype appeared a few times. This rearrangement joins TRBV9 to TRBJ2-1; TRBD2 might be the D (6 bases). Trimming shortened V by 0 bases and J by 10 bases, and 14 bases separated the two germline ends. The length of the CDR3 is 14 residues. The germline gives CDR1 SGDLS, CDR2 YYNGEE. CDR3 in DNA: TGTGCCAGCAGCGTAGAAAGGACCAGCGGGGAGCAGTTCTTC. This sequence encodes CASSVERTSGEQFF.

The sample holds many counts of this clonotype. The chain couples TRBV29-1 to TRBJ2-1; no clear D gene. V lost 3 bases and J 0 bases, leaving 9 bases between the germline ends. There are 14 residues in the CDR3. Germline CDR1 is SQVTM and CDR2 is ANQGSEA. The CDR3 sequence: CSVDEGRSYNEQFF. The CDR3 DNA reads TGCAGCGTTGACGAAGGTCGCTCCTACAATGAGCAGTTCTTC.

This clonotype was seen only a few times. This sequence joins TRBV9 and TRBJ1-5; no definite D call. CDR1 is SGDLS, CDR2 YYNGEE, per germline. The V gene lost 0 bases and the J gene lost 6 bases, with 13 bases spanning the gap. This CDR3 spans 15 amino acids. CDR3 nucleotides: TGTGCCAGCAGCGTAGGCTGGGCCCGCGGTCAGCCCCAGCATTTT. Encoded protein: CASSVGWARGQPQHF.

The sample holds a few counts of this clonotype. The CDR3 DNA reads TGTGCCAGCAGCCAAGATACGAATCAGCCCCAGCATTTT. This sequence encodes CASSQDTNQPQHF. This chain joins TRBV3-1 and TRBJ1-5; no clear D. Trimming left V 0 bases short and J 4 bases short, with 4 bases between. The CDR3 contains 13 residues. CDR1 LGHDT and CDR2 YNNKEL come from the germline V gene (reference sequence).

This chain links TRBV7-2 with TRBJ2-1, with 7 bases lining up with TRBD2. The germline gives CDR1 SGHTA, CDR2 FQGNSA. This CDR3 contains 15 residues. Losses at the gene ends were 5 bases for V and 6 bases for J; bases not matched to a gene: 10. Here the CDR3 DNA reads TGTGCCAGCAGCCTGTTCCGGACTAGAGGCAATGAGCAGTTCTTC. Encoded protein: CASSLFRTRGNEQFF.

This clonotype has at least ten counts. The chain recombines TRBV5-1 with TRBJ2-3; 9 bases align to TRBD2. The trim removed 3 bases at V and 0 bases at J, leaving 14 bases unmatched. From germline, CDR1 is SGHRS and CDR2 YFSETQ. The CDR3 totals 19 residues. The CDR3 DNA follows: TGCGCCAGCAGCTGGGGACTAGCTAGCTCAGGCGACAGCACAGATACGCAGTATTTT. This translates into CASSWGLASSGDSTDTQYF.

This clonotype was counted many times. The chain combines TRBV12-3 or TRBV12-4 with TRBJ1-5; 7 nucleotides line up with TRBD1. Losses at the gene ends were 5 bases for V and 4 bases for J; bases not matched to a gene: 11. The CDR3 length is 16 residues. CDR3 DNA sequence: TGTGCCAGCAGTGAAACCTCCGGGACAGAGAATCAGCCCCAGCATTTT. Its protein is CASSETSGTENQPQHF.